The 30 T cell receptor beta chains below all came from one sample that was sequenced in a study of blood T cell repertoires in COVID-19. Only in-frame clones appear in the TCRdb table, and some are missing; sequencing was by immunoSEQ multiplex PCR. The data contain hundreds of thousands of clones, 85% of them seen just once; the ten biggest clones take up approximately 1.9%. The sample was PBMCs or T cells enriched from blood (not recorded which). All receptors come from a woman aged 25 to 39 who had been exposed to COVID-19.

About this clone: The sample carries other DNA sequences with the same CDR3. V gene TRBV28 combines with J gene TRBJ1-2; TRBD1 agrees at 10 bases. The germline gives CDR1 MDHEN, CDR2 SYDVKM. Losses at the gene ends were 4 bases for V and 0 bases for J; bases not matched to a gene: 2. CDR3 size: 15 residues. CDR3 DNA: TGTGCCAGCAGTTCGACAGGGGGCGCTAACTATGGCTACACCTTC. Translated, it gives CASSSTGGANYGYTF.

Worth noting for this clone: The same CDR3 can be traced to other DNA sequences in this sample. The V and J genes are TRBV5-1 and TRBJ1-1; TRBD1 matches 9 bases. Germline V CDR1 and CDR2: SGHRS, YFSETQ. This CDR3 is built from 16 residues. With V trimmed by 3 bases and J by 0 bases, 6 bases remained unmatched. The CDR3 sequence is CASSSGTGILNTEAFF. CDR3 nucleotides: TGCGCCAGCAGCTCCGGGACAGGGATTTTGAACACTGAAGCTTTCTTT.

The J gene is TRBJ2-3, the V gene TRBV9; a possible D gene is TRBD1 (6 bases). The CDR3 sequence is 15 residues long. Per germline, CDR1 SGDLS and CDR2 YYNGEE. V lost 0 bases and J lost 3, with 11 bases in between. CDR3: CASSVDGRGTDTQYF. The CDR3 DNA follows: TGTGCCAGCAGCGTAGATGGCAGGGGTACAGATACGCAGTATTTT.

The V and J genes are TRBV25-1 and TRBJ1-1, with 8 bases matching TRBD1. The germline gives CDR1 MGHDK, CDR2 SYGVNS. V lost 5 bases and J lost 2; bases outside the gene matches: 7. This CDR3 has 15 amino acids. The CDR3 loop reads CASSIGQGINTEAFF. CDR3 DNA sequence: TGTGCCAGCAGTATAGGACAGGGCATAAACACTGAAGCTTTCTTT.

The chain couples TRBV19 to TRBJ2-1; D is perhaps TRBD2 (7 bases). CDR3 length: 14 residues. CDR1 is LNHDA, CDR2 SQIVND, per germline (reference sequence). The V gene lost 5 bases and the J gene lost 5 bases, with 13 bases spanning the gap. DNA for the CDR3: TGTGCCAGTAGTCCCACGGGGGGCAACAATGAGCAGTTCTTC. Translating it yields CASSPTGGNNEQFF. The full variable domain, in which reference TRBV19 and TRBJ2-1 provide the parts outside the CDR3, is DGGITQSPKYLFRKEGQNVTLSCEQNLNHDAMYWYRQDPGQGLRLIYYSQIVNDFQKGDIAEGYSVSREKKESFPLTVTSAQKNPTAFYLCASSPTGGNNEQFFGPGTRLTVL.

V and J are TRBV28 and TRBJ1-2; D possibly corresponds to TRBD1 (5 bases). V gave up 0 bases and J gave up 0 bases, with 23 bases separating them. Germline V gives CDR1 MDHEN, CDR2 SYDVKM. The CDR3 consists of 20 residues. The DNA of the CDR3 is TGTGCCAGCAGTTTATGGGTCATTTTGGGGCTTTCCAAGTCTAACTATGGCTACACCTTC. This translates into CASSLWVILGLSKSNYGYTF.

This chain joins TRBV2 and TRBJ1-3; 8 bases are a match to TRBD1. The ends lost 8 bases at V and 8 bases at J; junction bases unmatched: 8. CDR1 is SNHLY, CDR2 FYNNEI, per germline. The CDR3 is 13 residues long. The CDR3, as DNA: TGTGCCAGCCTGACAGGGGTTGGGGACACCATATATTTT. Translating gives CASLTGVGDTIYF.

This clone was recorded once. The chain couples TRBV7-2 to TRBJ2-7, with D perhaps TRBD2 (6 bases). CDR1 is SGHTA, CDR2 FQGNSA, per germline. Trimming shortened V by 3 bases and J by 3 bases, and 15 bases separated the two germline ends. This CDR3 contains 15 residues. This CDR3 reads CASSLAPSEGYEQYF. The CDR3 DNA sequence: TGTGCCAGCAGCTTGGCTCCTAGCGAGGGCTACGAGCAGTACTTC.

The V and J genes are TRBV28 and TRBJ2-2; 11 bases match TRBD2. The trim removed 3 bases at V and 2 bases at J, leaving 5 bases unmatched. The CDR3 length is 17 residues. CDR1 and CDR2 (germline): MDHEN, SYDVKM. In nucleotides, the CDR3 is TGTGCCAGCAGTTTGCTAGCGGGGGGCCGAAACACCGGGGAGCTGTTTTTT. As protein: CASSLLAGGRNTGELFF.

The V and J genes are TRBV4-2 and TRBJ1-1; possible D gene TRBD1, 6 bases. CDR1 and CDR2 (germline): LGHNA, YNFKEQ. Trimming removed 0 bases at V and 7 bases at J, with 15 bases between. CDR3 length: 15 amino acids. The CDR3 region has the DNA TGTGCCAGCAGCCAAGATGGATTGGGACAATATGAAGCTTTCTTT. Its protein product is CASSQDGLGQYEAFF.

The chain combines TRBV7-9 with TRBJ1-1; 9 bases agree with TRBD1. Germline V gene data show CDR1 as SEHNR and CDR2 as FQNEAQ (reference sequence). Losses at the gene ends were 1 base for V and 4 bases for J; bases not matched to a gene: 10. This CDR3 spans 17 amino acids. The CDR3 sequence is CASSLEGTGSGGTEAFF. The CDR3, as DNA: TGTGCCAGCAGCTTAGAAGGGACAGGGAGTGGTGGCACTGAAGCTTTCTTT.

Only a few counts were recorded for this clone. The chain combines TRBV4-3 with TRBJ1-2, with D tentatively TRBD1 (5 bases). This CDR3 has 13 amino acids. Germline CDR1 reads LGHNA; CDR2 reads YSLEER. V was shortened by 4 bases and J by 9 bases, with 15 bases between the two germline ends. The CDR3 sequence: CASSPARGISYTF. The CDR3, as DNA: TGCGCCAGCAGCCCCGCACGGGGGATAAGCTACACCTTC.

This chain joins TRBV30 and TRBJ1-1; D gene uncertain. The CDR3 is made up of 14 amino acids. Looked up from germline, CDR1 is GTSNPN and CDR2 is SVGIG (reference sequence). Trimming shortened V by 2 bases and J by 1 base, and 11 bases separated the two germline ends. CDR3 loop: CAWSPRSWNTEAFF. Written as DNA, the CDR3 is TGTGCCTGGAGTCCTCGGAGTTGGAACACTGAAGCTTTCTTT.

This chain joins TRBV7-3 and TRBJ2-1, with TRBD2 identical over 7 bases. The CDR3 runs 18 residues. Germline V lookup: CDR1 SGHTA, CDR2 FQGTGA. The junction had 15 bases not matched to a gene; V was cut back by 1 base and J by 6 bases. The CDR3 DNA is TGTGCCAGCAGCTTAATCCCTAGCGGAGGAAAATTTTCCAATGAGCAGTTCTTC. This sequence encodes CASSLIPSGGKFSNEQFF. Complete variable domain (other parts from reference TRBV7-3 and TRBJ2-1): GAGVSQTPSNKVTEKGKYVELRCDPISGHTALYWYRQSLGQGPEFLIYFQGTGAADDSGLPNDRFFAVRPEGSVSTLKIQRTERGDSAVYLCASSLIPSGGKFSNEQFFGPGTRLTVL.

The chain carries TRBV27 and TRBJ2-7; the match to TRBD2 covers 12 bases. V was pared by 4 bases and J by 1 base, with 5 bases of the junction left unmatched. The CDR3 is 16 amino acids. The germline gives CDR1 MNHEY, CDR2 SMNVEV (reference sequence). CDR3 nucleotides: TGTGCCAGCAGTTCTACTAGCGGGAGGCCTTCCTACGAGCAGTACTTC. Translation gives CASSSTSGRPSYEQYF.

This chain joins TRBV12-3 or TRBV12-4 and TRBJ1-4; possibly TRBD1 for D (6 bases). There are 13 residues in the CDR3. Deletions cut 9 bases from V and 8 bases from J, with 16 bases between. This CDR3 reads CASTGPAGEKLFF. In DNA, the CDR3 is TGTGCCAGTACAGGGCCCGCAGGGGAAAAACTGTTTTTT.

The V and J genes are TRBV6-5 and TRBJ1-5; possible D gene TRBD1, 5 bases. CDR3 length: 16 amino acids. CDR1 MNHEY and CDR2 SVGAGI come from the germline V gene. Trimming took off 0 bases at V and 3 bases at J, with 12 bases between the two ends. Written as DNA, the CDR3 is TGTGCCAGCAGTTACTCGAAGGCGGGGCACAATCAGCCCCAGCATTTT. The encoded protein is CASSYSKAGHNQPQHF.

This chain uses TRBV18 with TRBJ1-3, with D unresolved. Trimming took off 6 bases at V and 4 bases at J, with 13 bases between the two ends. Germline V lookup: CDR1 KGHSH, CDR2 LQKENI. CDR3 length: 14 residues. As DNA, the CDR3 is TGTGCCAGCTCGCCCACAGAGTTCGGAAACACCATATATTTT. This encodes CASSPTEFGNTIYF.

CDR3 sequence (DNA): TGTGCCAGCAGCTACCGCCAGGAGCAGTACTTC. It yields the protein CASSYRQEQYF. This rearrangement joins TRBV7-9 to TRBJ2-7; D remains ambiguous. Germline assignment: CDR1 SEHNR and CDR2 FQNEAQ (reference sequence). The CDR3 is 11 residues long. V lost 4 bases and J lost 7, with 8 bases in between.

The table lists this clone with a count of one. V usage is TRBV6-2 or TRBV6-3 and J usage is TRBJ2-1; the match to TRBD2 covers 8 bases. The germline CDR1 and CDR2 sequences are MNHEY and SVGEGT. This CDR3 is built from 15 residues. The V segment lost 0 bases and the J segment 8 bases; nucleotides outside the gene matches: 6. For the CDR3, the DNA is TGTGCCAGCAGTTACTCGGCGGGGGGATTACATGAGCAGTTCTTC. Amino acids: CASSYSAGGLHEQFF.

V and J are TRBV4-3 and TRBJ2-2; D uncertain. Trimming removed 4 bases from V and 0 bases from J, with 9 bases in between. This CDR3 is 15 amino acids long. Germline V gives CDR1 LGHNA, CDR2 YSLEER. Here the CDR3 reads CASSRGVTNTGELFF. For the CDR3, the DNA is TGCGCCAGCAGCCGAGGAGTTACGAACACCGGGGAGCTGTTTTTT.

To note about this clone: Within the sample, other DNA sequences also encode this same CDR3. V and J are TRBV11-2 and TRBJ2-5; no firm D call. This CDR3 region has 12 residues. Germline CDR1 and CDR2: SGHAT and FQNNGV. Trimming removed 0 bases from V and 4 bases from J, with 3 bases in between. CDR3 sequence reads: CASSLDRETQYF. CDR3 DNA sequence: TGTGCCAGCAGCTTAGACAGAGAGACCCAGTACTTC.

This chain joins TRBV2 and TRBJ2-5; 9 positions match TRBD2. V trimming: 6 bases; J trimming: 1 base; junction bases outside the gene matches: 9. The CDR3 runs to 16 residues. Germline V lookup: CDR1 SNHLY, CDR2 FYNNEI. DNA for the CDR3: TGTGCCAGCAGAGACAGAGCGGGAGGCCTCCAAGAGACCCAGTACTTC. Translating gives CASRDRAGGLQETQYF. The entire variable domain, with the rest obtained from reference TRBV2 and TRBJ2-5, is as follows: EPEVTQTPSHQVTQMGQEVILRCVPISNHLYFYWYRQILGQKVEFLVSFYNNEISEKSEIFDDQFSVERPDGSNFTLKIRSTKLEDSAMYFCASRDRAGGLQETQYFGPGTRLLVL.

This chain links TRBV10-2 with TRBJ2-2, with 14 bases lining up with TRBD2. Germline V gives CDR1 WSHSY, CDR2 SAAADI. The CDR3 consists of 16 residues. V shed 0 bases, J shed 6 bases, and the junction held 0 bases outside the gene matches. DNA for the CDR3: TGCGCCAGCAGTGAGTCGACTAGCGGGGGGGCCGGGGAGCTGTTTTTT. Protein product: CASSESTSGGAGELFF.

The chain is built from TRBV12-5 and TRBJ1-3; D is undetermined. The V gene lost 2 bases and the J gene lost 4 bases, with 9 bases spanning the gap. The CDR3 totals 14 residues. CDR1 and CDR2 from the germline V gene are LGHNT and FRNRAP. CDR3 DNA: TGTGCTAGTGGTTTGAGTGGCCACGGAAACACCATATATTTT. Amino acid sequence: CASGLSGHGNTIYF. Supplemented by reference TRBV12-5 and TRBJ1-3, the full variable domain reads DARVTQTPRHKVTEMGQEVTMRCQPILGHNTVFWYRQTMMQGLELLAYFRNRAPLDDSGMPKDRFSAEMPDATLATLKIQPSEPRDSAVYFCASGLSGHGNTIYFGEGSWLTVV.

The chain has TRBV7-9 and TRBJ1-2; D is uncertain. The V gene's germline CDR1 is SEHNR and CDR2 FQNEAQ (reference sequence). The CDR3 covers 10 residues. V was shortened by 2 bases and J by 8 bases, with 3 bases between the two germline ends. In nucleotides, the CDR3 is TGTGCCAGCAGCTTACAGGGCTACACCTTC. It codes for CASSLQGYTF.

In the case of this clone: The same CDR3 is also encoded by other DNA sequences in this sample. The chain couples TRBV19 to TRBJ2-7; D is possibly TRBD2 (6 bases). V shed 3 bases and J shed 3 bases, with 9 bases lying between them. CDR3 length: 13 amino acids. CDR1 and CDR2 from the germline V gene are LNHDA and SQIVND (reference sequence). CDR3 sequence reads: CASSIGRFYEQYF. The CDR3 nucleotides read TGTGCCAGTAGTATTGGGAGGTTCTACGAGCAGTACTTC.

The V gene is TRBV20-1, the J gene TRBJ2-1, with D possibly being TRBD2 (6 bases). The CDR3 loop spans 14 amino acids. CDR1 and CDR2 (germline): DFQATT, SNEGSKA (reference sequence). V lost 3 bases and J 0 bases, leaving 9 bases between the germline ends. In nucleotides, the CDR3 is TGCAGTGCTAGTAACGGGAGCTCCTACAATGAGCAGTTCTTC. Translation: CSASNGSSYNEQFF.

J is TRBJ1-6 and V is TRBV5-1, with D perhaps TRBD1 (5 bases). Germline V gene sequence: CDR1 SGHRS, CDR2 YFSETQ. The V end lost 2 bases, the J end lost 5 bases, and 17 bases lay between the germline ends. This CDR3 contains 17 residues. CDR3 bases: TGCGCCAGCAGCTTCCGTCCTAGGGGCTCTAATAATTCACCCCTCCACTTT. Its translation is CASSFRPRGSNNSPLHF.

On this clone: Germline and junction disagree at one end, which may indicate a read error. The V call is TRBV7-7, the J call TRBJ2-1, with 7 bases aligning to TRBD2. Germline CDR1 is SSHAT and CDR2 is FNYEAQ (reference sequence). The CDR3 loop spans 16 amino acids. The CDR3 coding sequence is TGTGCTAGCAGCTTAGTCGCGGGAGCTTCCTACAATGAGCAGTTCTTC. This encodes CASSLVAGASYNEQFF.